This T cell receptor beta chain was captured by sequencing in a study of blood T cell repertoires in COVID-19. Overall study context: Whether acute or convalescent, the COVID-19 samples came from the United States, Italy and Spain.

Trimming took 5 bases from V and 13 from J; bases not matched to a gene: 14. The CDR3 is made up of 14 amino acids. Germline assignment: CDR1 MNHEY and CDR2 SVGAGI. Sequenced by immunoSEQ multiplex PCR; TCRdb stores in-frame clones only, minus some. The sample holds roughly 98,000 clones; roughly 82% are singletons and the top ten take approximately 11%. The sequence came from a man in his 70s with active or convalescent COVID-19. The sequenced material came from peripheral blood. This chain joins TRBV6-5 and TRBJ2-1; TRBD2 agrees at 7 bases. The CDR3 sequence is CASSPPGLSGRQFF. CDR3 nucleotide sequence: TGTGCCAGCAGTCCCCCGGGACTATCGGGGCGACAGTTCTTC.